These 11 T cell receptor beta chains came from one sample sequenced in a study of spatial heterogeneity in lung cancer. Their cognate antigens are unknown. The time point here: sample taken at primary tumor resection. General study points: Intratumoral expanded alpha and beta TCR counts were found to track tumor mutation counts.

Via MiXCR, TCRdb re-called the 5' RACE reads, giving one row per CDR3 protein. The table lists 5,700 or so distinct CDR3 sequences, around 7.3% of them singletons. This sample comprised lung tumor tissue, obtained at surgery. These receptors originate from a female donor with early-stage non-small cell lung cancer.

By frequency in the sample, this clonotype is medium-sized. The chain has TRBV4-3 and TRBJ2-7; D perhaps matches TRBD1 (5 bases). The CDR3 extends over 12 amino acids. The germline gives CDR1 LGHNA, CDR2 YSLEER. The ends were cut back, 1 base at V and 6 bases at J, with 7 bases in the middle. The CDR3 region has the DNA TGCGCCAGCAGCCAAGGGCAGGGCGAGCAGTACTTC. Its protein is CASSQGQGEQYF.

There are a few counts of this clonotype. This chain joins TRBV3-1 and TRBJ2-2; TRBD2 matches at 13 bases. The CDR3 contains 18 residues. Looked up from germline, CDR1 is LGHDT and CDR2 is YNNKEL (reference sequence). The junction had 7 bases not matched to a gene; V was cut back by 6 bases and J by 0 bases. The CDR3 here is CASSGGLAGAANTGELFF. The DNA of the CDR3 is TGTGCCAGCAGTGGTGGACTAGCGGGGGCCGCGAACACCGGGGAGCTGTTTTTT.

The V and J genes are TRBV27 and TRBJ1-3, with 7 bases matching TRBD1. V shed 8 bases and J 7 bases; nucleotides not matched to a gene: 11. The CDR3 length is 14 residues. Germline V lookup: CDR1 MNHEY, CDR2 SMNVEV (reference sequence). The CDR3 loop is CASGKDRERNTIYF. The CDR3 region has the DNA TGTGCCAGCGGGAAAGACAGGGAGCGGAACACCATATATTTT.

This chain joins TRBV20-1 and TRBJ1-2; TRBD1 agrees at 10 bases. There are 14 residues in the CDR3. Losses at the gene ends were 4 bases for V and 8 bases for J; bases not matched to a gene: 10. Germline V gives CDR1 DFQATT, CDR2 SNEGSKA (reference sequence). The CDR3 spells CSAKSGTGAKGYTF. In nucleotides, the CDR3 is TGCAGTGCTAAATCAGGGACAGGGGCGAAGGGCTACACCTTC.

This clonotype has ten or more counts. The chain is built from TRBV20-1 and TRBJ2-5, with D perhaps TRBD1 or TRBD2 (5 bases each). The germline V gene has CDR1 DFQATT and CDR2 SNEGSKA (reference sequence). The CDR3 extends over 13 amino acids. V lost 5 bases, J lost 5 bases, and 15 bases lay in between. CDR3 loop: CSAVDPRDETQYF. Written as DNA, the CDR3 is TGCAGTGCTGTAGACCCCAGGGACGAGACCCAGTACTTC.

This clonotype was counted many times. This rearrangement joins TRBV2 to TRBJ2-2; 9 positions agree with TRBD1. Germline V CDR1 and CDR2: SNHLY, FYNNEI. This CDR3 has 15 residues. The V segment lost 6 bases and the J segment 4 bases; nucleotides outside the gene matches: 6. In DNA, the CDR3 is TGTGCCAGCAGGTTGGACAGGGGTGGCACCGGGGAGCTGTTTTTT. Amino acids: CASRLDRGGTGELFF.

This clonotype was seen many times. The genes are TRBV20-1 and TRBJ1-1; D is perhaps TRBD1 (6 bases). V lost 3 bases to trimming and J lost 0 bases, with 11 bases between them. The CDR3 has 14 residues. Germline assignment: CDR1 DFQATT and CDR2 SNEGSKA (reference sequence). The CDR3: CSARTGALNTEAFF. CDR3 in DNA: TGCAGTGCTAGGACGGGGGCTTTGAACACTGAAGCTTTCTTT.

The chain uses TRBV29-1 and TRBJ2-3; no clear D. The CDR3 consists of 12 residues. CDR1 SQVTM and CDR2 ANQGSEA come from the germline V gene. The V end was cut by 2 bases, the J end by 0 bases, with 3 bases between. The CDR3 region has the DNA TGCAGCGTTGAATATAGCACAGATACGCAGTATTTT. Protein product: CSVEYSTDTQYF.

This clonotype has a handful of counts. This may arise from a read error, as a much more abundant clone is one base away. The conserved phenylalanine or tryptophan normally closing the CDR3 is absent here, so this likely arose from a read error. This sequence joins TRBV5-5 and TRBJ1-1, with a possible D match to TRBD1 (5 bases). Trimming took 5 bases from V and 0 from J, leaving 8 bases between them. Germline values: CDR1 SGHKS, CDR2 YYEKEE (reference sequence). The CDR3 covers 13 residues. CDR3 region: CASRWDLNTEAFL. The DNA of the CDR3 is TGTGCCAGCAGATGGGACCTGAACACTGAAGCTTTCCTT.

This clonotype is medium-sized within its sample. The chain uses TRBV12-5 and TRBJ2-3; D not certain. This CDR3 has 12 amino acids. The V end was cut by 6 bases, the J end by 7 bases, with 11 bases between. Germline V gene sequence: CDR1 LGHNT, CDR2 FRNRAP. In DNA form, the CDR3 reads TGTGCTAGTGGCCAGCTATGGTATACGCAGTATTTT. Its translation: CASGQLWYTQYF.

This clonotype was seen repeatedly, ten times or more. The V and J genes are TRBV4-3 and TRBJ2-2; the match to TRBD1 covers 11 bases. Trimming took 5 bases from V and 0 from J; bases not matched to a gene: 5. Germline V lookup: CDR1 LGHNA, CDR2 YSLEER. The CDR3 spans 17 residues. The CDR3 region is CASSRTGGGPNTGELFF. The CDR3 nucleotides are TGCGCCAGCAGCAGGACAGGGGGCGGGCCGAACACCGGGGAGCTGTTTTTT.